These T cell receptor beta chains were read from a single sample in a study of blood T cell repertoires in COVID-19. Method: immunoSEQ multiplex PCR; TCRdb's copy keeps in-frame clones and lacks some. The sample carries 250,000 to 350,000 clones, around 86% recorded once. The specimen was PBMCs or T cells enriched from blood (not recorded which). Receptor source: a woman aged 18-29 years who had recovered from COVID-19. The CDR3 runs from the conserved cysteine through the conserved F or W. A D gene is named only where the DNA matches it firmly.

D gene: -; V gene: TRBV30; CDR3 protein: CAWTTVPTGELFF
D gene: -; V gene: TRBV5-4; CDR3 protein: CASSFGAENIQYF
D gene: TRBD1; V gene: TRBV6-5; CDR3 protein: CASSRRFDRAPEAFF
D gene: -; V gene: TRBV20-1; CDR3 protein: CSARGGLQYF
D gene: TRBD2; V gene: TRBV27; CDR3 protein: CASSLLRGGNYNEQFF
D gene: -; V gene: TRBV9; CDR3 protein: CASSVGPGYSSPLHF
D gene: TRBD1; V gene: TRBV24-1; CDR3 protein: CATSDIKGQGYGYTF
D gene: TRBD2; V gene: TRBV9; CDR3 protein: CASSVAVGGATGELFF
D gene: -; V gene: TRBV19; CDR3 protein: CASSVFSGNTIYF
D gene: -; V gene: TRBV4-1; CDR3 protein: CASSQEGGSVQFF
D gene: TRBD1; V gene: TRBV2; CDR3 protein: CASSERGQIQPQHF
D gene: -; V gene: TRBV10-3; CDR3 protein: CAIRVGVMNTEAFF
D gene: TRBD1; V gene: TRBV5-1; CDR3 protein: CASSLSGQGYEQYF
D gene: TRBD2; V gene: TRBV7-9; CDR3 protein: CASSFHWREVPNEQFF
D gene: -; V gene: TRBV12-3/TRBV12-4; CDR3 protein: CASSANHIPAQHF
D gene: -; V gene: TRBV21-1; CDR3 protein: CASSKYEAAGANVLTF
D gene: -; V gene: TRBV10-1; CDR3 protein: CASSESGLSGGTTDTQYF
D gene: -; V gene: TRBV19; CDR3 protein: CASSTHRNYGYTF
D gene: TRBD1; V gene: TRBV30; CDR3 protein: CAWSGTGVNQPQHF
D gene: TRBD2; V gene: TRBV27; CDR3 protein: CASSSPLREDGTDTQYF
D gene: TRBD1; V gene: TRBV5-4; CDR3 protein: CASSLMAGTGSSYEQYF
D gene: TRBD2; V gene: TRBV7-8; CDR3 protein: CASSLVGVTEKSGGYNEQFF
D gene: -; V gene: TRBV2; CDR3 protein: CASSTQGPSTDTQYF
D gene: -; V gene: TRBV28; CDR3 protein: CASRKGANTGELFF
D gene: -; V gene: TRBV28; CDR3 protein: CASTLDRTQPQHF
D gene: -; V gene: TRBV19; CDR3 protein: CASSIGASSAYEQYF
D gene: -; V gene: TRBV2; CDR3 protein: CASTVNYGYTF
D gene: -; V gene: TRBV28; CDR3 protein: CASRLRTASNYGYTF
D gene: -; V gene: TRBV11-2; CDR3 protein: CASSPLRGSIIYEQYF
D gene: TRBD1; V gene: TRBV5-1; CDR3 protein: CASSRTGEESQPQHF
D gene: TRBD1; V gene: TRBV13; CDR3 protein: CASSLDREGGNTEAFF
D gene: -; V gene: TRBV5-1; CDR3 protein: CASSFIGQWNTEAFF
D gene: TRBD2; V gene: TRBV28; CDR3 protein: CASSDGGGRETQYF
D gene: TRBD1; V gene: TRBV6-5; CDR3 protein: CASRGQGSYEQYF
D gene: TRBD1; V gene: TRBV19; CDR3 protein: CASSATTGTGGNSPLHF
D gene: -; V gene: TRBV19; CDR3 protein: CASSIRSGGRYNEQFF
D gene: -; V gene: TRBV14; CDR3 protein: CASSRIQDPNTEAFF
D gene: -; V gene: TRBV28; CDR3 protein: CASSFFDSPFNGYGYTF
D gene: -; V gene: TRBV9; CDR3 protein: CASSPLRRPYEQYF
D gene: TRBD2; V gene: TRBV9; CDR3 protein: CASSGLAGGSTDTQYF
D gene: -; V gene: TRBV3-1/TRBV3-2; CDR3 protein: CASSQGRGLETQYF
D gene: -; V gene: TRBV2; CDR3 protein: CASGLKEGKYEQYF
D gene: TRBD1; V gene: TRBV6-5; CDR3 protein: CASTEDRGNTEAFF
D gene: TRBD1; V gene: TRBV7-9; CDR3 protein: CAGLRGRNTEAFF
D gene: TRBD1; V gene: TRBV11-2; CDR3 protein: CASSPTRQGAWNEKLFF
D gene: TRBD1; V gene: TRBV28; CDR3 protein: CASSPAGGYYGYTF
D gene: -; V gene: TRBV6-5; CDR3 protein: CASSWGQTQVTYGYTF
D gene: -; V gene: TRBV10-1; CDR3 protein: CASSETGNTEAFF
D gene: -; V gene: TRBV6-2/TRBV6-3; CDR3 protein: CASSYQGYGYTF
D gene: -; V gene: TRBV5-1; CDR3 protein: CASSLVTGGNTEAFF
D gene: -; V gene: TRBV18; CDR3 protein: CASSPPNTGASYNEQFF
D gene: TRBD1; V gene: TRBV5-4; CDR3 protein: CASSWDRGLTEAFF
D gene: -; V gene: TRBV12-3/TRBV12-4; CDR3 protein: CASRYGGTEAFF